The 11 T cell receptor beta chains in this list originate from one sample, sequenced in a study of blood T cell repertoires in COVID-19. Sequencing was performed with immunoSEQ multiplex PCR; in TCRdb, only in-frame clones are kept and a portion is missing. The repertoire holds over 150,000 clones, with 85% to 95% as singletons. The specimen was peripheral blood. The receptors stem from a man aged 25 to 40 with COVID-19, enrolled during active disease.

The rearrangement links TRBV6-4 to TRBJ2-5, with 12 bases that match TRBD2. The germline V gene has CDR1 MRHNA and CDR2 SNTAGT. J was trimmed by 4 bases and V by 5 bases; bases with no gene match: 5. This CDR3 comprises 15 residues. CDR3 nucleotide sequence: TGTGCCAGCAGTCCAACTAGCGGGGGGCCAGAGACCCAGTACTTC. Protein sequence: CASSPTSGGPETQYF.

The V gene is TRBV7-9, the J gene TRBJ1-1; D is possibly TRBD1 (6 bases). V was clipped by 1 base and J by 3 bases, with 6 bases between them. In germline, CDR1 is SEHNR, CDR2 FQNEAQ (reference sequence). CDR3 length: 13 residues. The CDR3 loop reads CASSLGTDTEAFF. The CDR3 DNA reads TGTGCCAGCAGCTTAGGGACAGACACTGAAGCTTTCTTT.

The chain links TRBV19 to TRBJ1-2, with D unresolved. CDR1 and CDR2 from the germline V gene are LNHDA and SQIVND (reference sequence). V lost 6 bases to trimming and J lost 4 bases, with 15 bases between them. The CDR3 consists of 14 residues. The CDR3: CASSSQVASYGYTF. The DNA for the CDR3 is TGTGCCAGTAGCTCGCAGGTAGCGTCCTATGGCTACACCTTC.

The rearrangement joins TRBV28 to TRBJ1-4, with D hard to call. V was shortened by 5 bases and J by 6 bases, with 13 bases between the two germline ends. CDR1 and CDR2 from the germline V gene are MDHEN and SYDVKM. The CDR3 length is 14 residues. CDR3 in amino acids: CASSLTGSYEKLFF. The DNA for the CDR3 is TGTGCCAGCAGTCTCACCGGGAGTTATGAAAAACTGTTTTTT.

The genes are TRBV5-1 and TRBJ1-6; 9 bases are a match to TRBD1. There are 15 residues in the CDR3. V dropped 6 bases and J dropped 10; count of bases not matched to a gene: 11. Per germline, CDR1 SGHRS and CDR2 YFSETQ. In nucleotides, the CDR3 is TGCGCCAGCACCCTGGCGGGACAGGGTGGATCACCCCTCCACTTT. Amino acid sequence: CASTLAGQGGSPLHF.

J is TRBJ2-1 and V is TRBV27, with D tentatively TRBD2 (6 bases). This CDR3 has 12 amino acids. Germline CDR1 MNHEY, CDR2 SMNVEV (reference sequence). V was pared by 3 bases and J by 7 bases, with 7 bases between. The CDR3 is CASSLEGNEQFF. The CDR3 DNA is TGTGCCAGCAGTTTGGAGGGTAATGAGCAGTTCTTC.

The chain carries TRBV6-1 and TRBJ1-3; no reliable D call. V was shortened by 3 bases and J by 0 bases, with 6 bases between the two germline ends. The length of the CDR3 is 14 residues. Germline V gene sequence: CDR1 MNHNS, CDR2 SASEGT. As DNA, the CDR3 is TGTGCCAGCAGTGAGGACTTCTCTGGAAACACCATATATTTT. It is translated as CASSEDFSGNTIYF.

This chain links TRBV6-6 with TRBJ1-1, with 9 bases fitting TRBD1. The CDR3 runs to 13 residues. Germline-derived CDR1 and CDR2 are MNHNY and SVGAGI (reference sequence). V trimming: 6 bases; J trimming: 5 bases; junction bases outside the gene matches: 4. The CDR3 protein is CASSGTGRTEAFF. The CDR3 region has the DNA TGTGCCAGCAGCGGGACAGGGAGGACTGAAGCTTTCTTT.

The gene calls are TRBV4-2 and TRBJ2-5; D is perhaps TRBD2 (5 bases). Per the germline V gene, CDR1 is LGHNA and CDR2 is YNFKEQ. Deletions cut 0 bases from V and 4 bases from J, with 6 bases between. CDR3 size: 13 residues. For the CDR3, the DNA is TGTGCCAGCAGCCAAGACCGGGGAGAGACCCAGTACTTC. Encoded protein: CASSQDRGETQYF.

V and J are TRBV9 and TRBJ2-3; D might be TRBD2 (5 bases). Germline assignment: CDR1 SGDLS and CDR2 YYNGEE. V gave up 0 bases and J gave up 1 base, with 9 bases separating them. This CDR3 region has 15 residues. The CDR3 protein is CASSVVTGGTDTQYF. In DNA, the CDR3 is TGTGCCAGCAGCGTAGTAACCGGGGGCACAGATACGCAGTATTTT.

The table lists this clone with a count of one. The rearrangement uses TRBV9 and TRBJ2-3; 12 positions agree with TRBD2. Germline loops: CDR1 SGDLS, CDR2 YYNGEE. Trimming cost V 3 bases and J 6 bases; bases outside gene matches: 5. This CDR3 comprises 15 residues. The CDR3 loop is CASSASGGALDTQYF. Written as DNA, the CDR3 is TGTGCCAGCAGCGCTAGCGGGGGGGCCCTGGATACGCAGTATTTT.